This T cell receptor (beta chain) was retrieved from a study of blood T cells in healthy people across ages. General study points: Aged donors had fewer naive CD4+ cells and lower diversity than long-lived donors.

Trimming took 2 bases from V and 4 from J, leaving 11 bases between them. This CDR3 has 15 residues. Per the germline V gene, CDR1 is MGHRA and CDR2 is YSYEKL. Only a few counts were recorded for this clonotype. Its specificity is unknown. A second about 7 to 12 cycle PCR used barcoded and J-beta primers. TCRdb used MiXCR to reprocess the 5' RACE reads, holding one entry per CDR3 protein. This sample yields around 690,000 distinct CDR3 sequences, of which roughly 50% are seen a single time; roughly 34% belongs to the top ten. This TCR was recovered from a man between 60 and 75 years old in good health. The sequencing input was blood. V gene TRBV4-1 combines with J gene TRBJ1-4, with D tentatively TRBD1 (6 bases). CDR3 DNA sequence: TGCGCCAGCAGCCAACCAGGGGTCAATAATGAAAAACTGTTTTTT. It yields the protein CASSQPGVNNEKLFF.